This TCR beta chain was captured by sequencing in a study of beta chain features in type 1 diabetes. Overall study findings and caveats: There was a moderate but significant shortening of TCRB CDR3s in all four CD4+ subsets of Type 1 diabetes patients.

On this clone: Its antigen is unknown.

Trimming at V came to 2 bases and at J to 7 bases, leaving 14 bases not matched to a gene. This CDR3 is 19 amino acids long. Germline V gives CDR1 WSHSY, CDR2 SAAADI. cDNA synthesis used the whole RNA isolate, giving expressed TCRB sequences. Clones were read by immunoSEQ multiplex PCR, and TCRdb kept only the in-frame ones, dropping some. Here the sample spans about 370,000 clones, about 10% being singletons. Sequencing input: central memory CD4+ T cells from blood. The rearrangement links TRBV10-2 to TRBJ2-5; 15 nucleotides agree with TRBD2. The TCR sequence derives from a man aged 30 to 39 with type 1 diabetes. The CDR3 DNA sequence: TGCGCCAGCAGTGAGACCGGACTAGCGGGAGGGCCCTCAGAAGTGACCCAGTACTTC. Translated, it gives CASSETGLAGGPSEVTQYF.